These T cell receptor beta chains were read from a single sample in a study of blood T cell repertoires in COVID-19. The method was immunoSEQ multiplex PCR; TCRdb's version includes in-frame clones alone and lacks a portion of them. The table has hundreds of thousands of clones, approximately 90% seen once. The sequencing input was peripheral blood. Source of these receptors: a man between 40 and 49 years old with acute or convalescent COVID-19. Both conserved end residues are part of each CDR3. The order of the fields is D gene, V gene, J gene, clone size, CDR3 DNA, CDR3 protein. The D gene is left open where the match is weak. The size of a clone is reported for some rows only, either as once, few or many, or as a class for expanded clones.

D gene: TRBD1; V gene: TRBV4-1; J gene: TRBJ1-4; clone size: .; CDR3 DNA: TGCGCCAGCAGCCGCCCGACAGGGATGGATGAAAAACTGTTTTTT; CDR3 protein: CASSRPTGMDEKLFF
D gene: .; V gene: TRBV12-3/TRBV12-4; J gene: TRBJ1-2; clone size: once; CDR3 DNA: TGTGCCAGCAGCCCGGGGAGGAGCTATGGCTACACCTTC; CDR3 protein: CASSPGRSYGYTF
D gene: TRBD2; V gene: TRBV29-1; J gene: TRBJ2-1; clone size: .; CDR3 DNA: TGCAGCGCCGTGGGCCTACTAGCGGGAGTTCGGAAGTTCAATGTCGATGAGCAGTTCTTC; CDR3 protein: CSAVGLLAGVRKFNVDEQFF
D gene: .; V gene: TRBV4-1; J gene: TRBJ2-7; clone size: .; CDR3 DNA: TGCGCCAGCAGCCACCGCCCGGGGTACGAGCAGTACTTC; CDR3 protein: CASSHRPGYEQYF
D gene: TRBD1; V gene: TRBV11-2; J gene: TRBJ2-5; clone size: .; CDR3 DNA: TGTGCCAGCAGCCTAACCCTACGGGACAGGCAAGAGACCCAGTACTTC; CDR3 protein: CASSLTLRDRQETQYF
D gene: TRBD1; V gene: TRBV19; J gene: TRBJ2-7; clone size: .; CDR3 DNA: TGTGCCAGTAGTGTGGGACAGATTTACTCCTACGAGCAGTACTTC; CDR3 protein: CASSVGQIYSYEQYF
D gene: .; V gene: TRBV24-1; J gene: TRBJ2-1; clone size: .; CDR3 DNA: TGTGCCACCAGTGGCGGGGGCCAATCCTACAATGAGCAGTTCTTC; CDR3 protein: CATSGGGQSYNEQFF
D gene: TRBD1; V gene: TRBV5-1; J gene: TRBJ2-2; clone size: .; CDR3 DNA: TGCGCCAGCAGGGTGCCCACCTCCGGGACAGCGAACACCGGGGAGCTGTTTTTT; CDR3 protein: CASRVPTSGTANTGELFF
D gene: .; V gene: TRBV7-3; J gene: TRBJ2-7; clone size: once; CDR3 DNA: TGTGCCAGCAGCATACTAGCTGGCTACGAGCAGTACTTC; CDR3 protein: CASSILAGYEQYF
D gene: TRBD1; V gene: TRBV9; J gene: TRBJ1-1; clone size: once; CDR3 DNA: TGTGCCAGCAGCGTAGATCCCCAGGGGGTTATGAACACTGAAGCTTTCTTT; CDR3 protein: CASSVDPQGVMNTEAFF
D gene: .; V gene: TRBV6-5; J gene: TRBJ1-3; clone size: once; CDR3 DNA: TGTGCCAGCCGGAGGGGGGGCTCTGGAAACACCATATATTTT; CDR3 protein: CASRRGGSGNTIYF
D gene: .; V gene: TRBV29-1; J gene: TRBJ2-7; clone size: .; CDR3 DNA: TGCAGCGTTGAAGGAGAGGCGGGTGTGAGGGAGCAGTACTTC; CDR3 protein: CSVEGEAGVREQYF
D gene: .; V gene: TRBV4-2; J gene: TRBJ1-2; clone size: .; CDR3 DNA: TGTGCCAGCAGCCAACCAGGGGCTCAAGGCTATGGCTACACCTTC; CDR3 protein: CASSQPGAQGYGYTF
D gene: .; V gene: TRBV5-5; J gene: TRBJ1-2; clone size: .; CDR3 DNA: TGTGCCAGCAGCTTCGTCGGTGATAACTATGGCTACACCTTC; CDR3 protein: CASSFVGDNYGYTF
D gene: .; V gene: TRBV6-5; J gene: TRBJ2-7; clone size: .; CDR3 DNA: TGTGCCAGCAGTCCCCGACAGCCCTACGAGCAGTACTTC; CDR3 protein: CASSPRQPYEQYF
D gene: .; V gene: TRBV16; J gene: TRBJ1-1; clone size: few; CDR3 DNA: TGTGCCAGCAGCCAATTTTCTCTCTTGAACACTGAAGCTTTCTTT; CDR3 protein: CASSQFSLLNTEAFF
D gene: .; V gene: TRBV28; J gene: TRBJ1-2; clone size: .; CDR3 DNA: TGTGCCAGCAGTGGGCAAACAGGGACCCCGTATGGCTACACCTTC; CDR3 protein: CASSGQTGTPYGYTF
D gene: .; V gene: TRBV11-1; J gene: TRBJ2-5; clone size: few; CDR3 DNA: TGTGCCAGCAGCTTAGGAGTACCGTACCAAGAGACCCAGTACTTC; CDR3 protein: CASSLGVPYQETQYF
D gene: .; V gene: TRBV27; J gene: TRBJ2-4; clone size: .; CDR3 DNA: TGTGCCAGCAGTCCCCCAGAAACCGACATTCAGTACTTC; CDR3 protein: CASSPPETDIQYF
D gene: TRBD2; V gene: TRBV20-1; J gene: TRBJ2-5; clone size: .; CDR3 DNA: TGCAGTGCTAGTATTCCCGGGAGGGCCCAAGAGACCCAGTACTTC; CDR3 protein: CSASIPGRAQETQYF
D gene: .; V gene: TRBV2; J gene: TRBJ1-5; clone size: once; CDR3 DNA: TGTGCCAGCAGTGAATCGGGGGACCCTAGCAATCAGCCCCAGCATTTT; CDR3 protein: CASSESGDPSNQPQHF
D gene: .; V gene: TRBV7-9; J gene: TRBJ2-1; clone size: .; CDR3 DNA: TGTGCCAGCAGCTCCGGACAGTCCTACAATGAGCAGTTCTTC; CDR3 protein: CASSSGQSYNEQFF
D gene: .; V gene: TRBV28; J gene: TRBJ1-5; clone size: .; CDR3 DNA: TGTGCCAGCAGTTTATACAGCACCAATCAGCCCCAGCATTTT; CDR3 protein: CASSLYSTNQPQHF
D gene: .; V gene: TRBV2; J gene: TRBJ2-7; clone size: .; CDR3 DNA: TGTGCCAGCAGTGAGGAGCGGGAGCAGTACTTC; CDR3 protein: CASSEEREQYF
D gene: TRBD2; V gene: TRBV7-9; J gene: TRBJ2-5; clone size: once; CDR3 DNA: TGTGCCAGCAGCTTAGTATGGACTAGCGGCCCACAAGAGACCCAGTACTTC; CDR3 protein: CASSLVWTSGPQETQYF
D gene: TRBD2; V gene: TRBV5-1; J gene: TRBJ2-1; clone size: .; CDR3 DNA: TGCGCCAGCAGCTCTATTCCGGGACTAGCGGGGAGCAATGAGCAGTTCTTC; CDR3 protein: CASSSIPGLAGSNEQFF
D gene: .; V gene: TRBV3-1/TRBV3-2; J gene: TRBJ2-7; clone size: .; CDR3 DNA: TGTGCCAGCAGCGTCCGGGGTTCCTACGAGCAGTACTTC; CDR3 protein: CASSVRGSYEQYF
D gene: .; V gene: TRBV6-5; J gene: TRBJ1-2; clone size: .; CDR3 DNA: TGTGCCAGCAGTTACCCGGGGGGTGGCTACACCTTC; CDR3 protein: CASSYPGGGYTF
D gene: TRBD1; V gene: TRBV12-3/TRBV12-4; J gene: TRBJ2-7; clone size: .; CDR3 DNA: TGTGCCAGCAGTCCGGACAGGTACGAGCAGTACTTC; CDR3 protein: CASSPDRYEQYF
D gene: .; V gene: TRBV2; J gene: TRBJ1-5; clone size: .; CDR3 DNA: TGTGCCAGCAGTGGGAGGTCGGGCACGGGGCCCCAGCATTTT; CDR3 protein: CASSGRSGTGPQHF
D gene: TRBD2; V gene: TRBV7-8; J gene: TRBJ2-1; clone size: once; CDR3 DNA: TGTGCCAGCAGCCGGTTACTAGGCGGGGGGGCCGGTGAGCAGTTCTTC; CDR3 protein: CASSRLLGGGAGEQFF
D gene: .; V gene: TRBV6-1; J gene: TRBJ1-3; clone size: .; CDR3 DNA: TGTGCCAGCAGTGAAGTACGGGAATTCTATTTT; CDR3 protein: CASSEVREFYF
D gene: .; V gene: TRBV7-9; J gene: TRBJ2-7; clone size: .; CDR3 DNA: TGTGCCAGCAGCTTAGTATACGAGCAGTACTTC; CDR3 protein: CASSLVYEQYF